This T cell receptor (beta chain) was captured in a study of metastatic and nonmetastatic thyroid tumors. The wider study: Comparative analysis of repertoires was undertaken across blood and tumor or nodule tissue obtained from malignant and benign thyroid patients.

Many counts were recorded for this clone. Its antigen is undetermined. Study results and caveats: Across blood and tumor, TCR beta diversity in malignant thyroid tumors was reportedly significantly higher than in benign nodules.

Thyroid surgery had not been preceded by any treatment in any patient. Original handling: It was from CDR3 differences across clinicopathological groups that a distant-metastasis classifier for papillary thyroid cancer was built. MiXCR re-clonotyped the PCR reads for TCRdb. The authors' filters were not applied to this entry. The data contain tens of thousands of clones, about 23% of them singletons. The V end lost 6 bases, the J end lost 7 bases, and 13 bases lay between the germline ends. The CDR3 contains 11 residues. CDR1 and CDR2 (germline): DFQATT, SNEGSKA (reference sequence). The clonotype was recovered from a male donor with papillary thyroid cancer or a benign thyroid nodule (not recorded which). Some clones in this sample may be carry-over from other donors' samples. The sample comprised blood. This chain links TRBV20-1 with TRBJ2-7, with a weak D call TRBD2 (7 bases). DNA for the CDR3: TGCAGTGCGAAACAGGGAGGGGAGCAGTACTTC. It encodes CSAKQGGEQYF.